The clone carrying this TCR beta chain was counted at least ten times. The sample belongs to a study of low-dose radiotherapy and immunotherapy resistance in tumors. Noted time point: before trial treatment. After removal of 7 bases from V and 7 bases from J, the junction contained 4 bases not matched to a gene. From germline, CDR1 is SQVTM and CDR2 ANQGSEA. This CDR3 has 12 amino acids. Alpha and beta chains were covered, as first-strand cDNA relied on TRAV- and TRBV-specific primers. TCR amplification used roughly 18 PCR cycles, a constant-region primer and a V-primer adapter. TCRdb re-called the reads through MiXCR, storing one row per CDR3 protein. The table lists 70,000 to 90,000 distinct CDR3 sequences, about 18% of them singletons.

This chain connects TRBV29-1 to TRBJ1-4; 9 bases are a match to TRBD1. The sample in question was PBMCs, obtained before treatment. The clonotype originates from a male donor with prostate cancer. CDR3 nucleotides: TGCAGCGCACAGGGGGCGTTTGAAAAACTGTTTTTT. Encoded protein: CSAQGAFEKLFF.